The 29 T cell receptor beta chains reported below all come from one sample, sequenced in a study of control samples from healthy donors and cancer patients (TCRdb year 2020). The library relied on the immunoSEQ multiplex PCR assay. TCRdb re-hosts the immuneACCESS table, in-frame sequences only. Its copies lack some clones; in the studies checked, an unresolved V gene accounts for under half of them, and the cause for the rest is not known. Present in this sample are some 200,000 clones, around 94% of which were seen just once. Of the sample, roughly 1.6% falls within the top ten clones. What was sequenced was blood. These receptors all come from a man between 45 and 60 years old in good health.

The V call is TRBV7-9, the J call TRBJ2-5, with 7 bases aligning to TRBD2. The germline CDR1 and CDR2 sequences are SEHNR and FQNEAQ (reference sequence). The CDR3 sequence is 17 residues long. V was clipped by 4 bases and J by 4 bases; unmatched bases: 15. The CDR3 sequence: CASSSPGLDRVAETQYF. The CDR3 nucleotides read TGTGCCAGCAGCTCCCCCGGACTAGATCGGGTGGCAGAGACCCAGTACTTC.

This chain links TRBV28 with TRBJ2-5; 9 positions match TRBD2. Trimming cost V 0 bases and J 1 base; bases outside gene matches: 6. CDR1 and CDR2 from the germline V gene are MDHEN and SYDVKM. This CDR3 region has 17 residues. The CDR3 DNA sequence: TGTGCCAGCAGTTTATGGGGGACTAGCTTCCCCCAAGAGACCCAGTACTTC. The encoded protein is CASSLWGTSFPQETQYF. The full variable domain, rest sourced from reference TRBV28 and TRBJ2-5, is DVKVTQSSRYLVKRTGEKVFLECVQDMDHENMFWYRQDPGLGLRLIYFSYDVKMKEKGDIPEGYSVSREKKERFSLILESASTNQTSMYLCASSLWGTSFPQETQYFGPGTRLLVL.

The CDR3 DNA reads as TGTGCCATCCAGGGGACAGGGCGGGGCACAGATACGCAGTATTTT. This translates into CAIQGTGRGTDTQYF. The chain recombines TRBV10-3 with TRBJ2-3; TRBD1 matches 9 bases. The CDR3 consists of 15 residues. The V gene end was trimmed by 8 bases and the J gene end by 1 base; junction bases not matched to a gene: 7. CDR1 and CDR2 from the germline V gene are ENHRY and SYGVKD.

This chain uses TRBV12-2 with TRBJ2-7; no check of the table's D call, TRBD1, against the DNA was made. TRBV12-2 is noted as a pseudogene. The CDR3 contains 14 residues. CDR3 region: CASRPPRSPYEQYV. The CDR3 nucleotides are TGTGCAAGTCGCCCCCCCAGGTCCCCCTACGAGCAGTACGTC.

This clone was observed once. The chain combines TRBV7-9 with TRBJ2-3; TRBD1 is a possible D gene (5 bases). In germline, CDR1 is SEHNR, CDR2 FQNEAQ (reference sequence). The CDR3 loop spans 13 amino acids. Trimming cost V 8 bases and J 4 bases, with 13 bases left between them. The CDR3, as DNA: TGTGCCAGCTCCCAGGGCCATTCAGATACGCAGTATTTT. Its translation is CASSQGHSDTQYF.

The chain joins TRBV5-1 to TRBJ2-6; D may be TRBD1 (5 bases). In germline, CDR1 is SGHRS, CDR2 YFSETQ. This CDR3 is built from 15 residues. Trimming took off 6 bases at V and 3 bases at J, with 13 bases between the two ends. The CDR3 here is CASNQGLSGANVLTF. The CDR3 coding sequence is TGCGCCAGCAACCAGGGTTTAAGTGGGGCCAACGTCCTGACTTTC.

The chain recombines TRBV5-1 with TRBJ2-3; 8 nucleotides line up with TRBD1. The CDR3 extends over 16 amino acids. V was pared by 3 bases and J by 4 bases, with 10 bases of the junction left unmatched. Germline CDR1 is SGHRS and CDR2 is YFSETQ. The CDR3 sequence: CASSSNPDRVADTQYF. As DNA, the CDR3 is TGCGCCAGCAGCTCGAACCCGGACAGGGTGGCAGATACGCAGTATTTT.

The rearrangement uses TRBV7-9 and TRBJ1-1; TRBD1 agrees at 11 bases. The J segment lost 3 bases and the V segment lost 5 bases, leaving 5 bases of the junction unmatched. Germline CDR1 is SEHNR and CDR2 is FQNEAQ (reference sequence). This CDR3 is built from 15 residues. This chain's CDR3 is CASSARGQGDTEAFF. The DNA of the CDR3 is TGTGCCAGCAGCGCCCGGGGACAGGGGGACACTGAAGCTTTCTTT. The variable domain in full, with the rest retrieved from reference TRBV7-9 and TRBJ1-1, is DTGVSQNPRHKITKRGQNVTFRCDPISEHNRLYWYRQTLGQGPEFLTYFQNEAQLEKSRLLSDRFSAERPKGSFSTLEIQRTEQGDSAMYLCASSARGQGDTEAFFGQGTRLTVV.

The DNA of the CDR3 is TGCGCCAGCACCCCGCAAGGGGCTGACGGGCGCACTGAAGCTTTCTTT. Protein product: CASTPQGADGRTEAFF. V usage is TRBV10-2 and J usage is TRBJ1-1, with a tentative D call TRBD1 (5 bases). Germline V gene sequence: CDR1 WSHSY, CDR2 SAAADI. Trimming pared 7 bases from V and 4 bases from J, leaving 22 bases between. The CDR3 has 16 amino acids.

This clone was seen a single time. This chain links TRBV21-1 with TRBJ2-2; the tabulated D call, TRBD1, remains unverified against the DNA. TRBV21-1 is reported as a pseudogene. This CDR3 is built from 16 residues. DNA of the CDR3: TGTGCCAGAGGGGGACGTCGTGCGGGGAACACCGGGGAGCTGTTTTTT. Translated: CARGGRRAGNTGELFF.

This clone was counted once. V and J are TRBV3-1 (or the pseudogene TRBV3-2) and TRBJ2-4; TRBD1 is a possible D gene (5 bases). Germline V gives CDR1 LGHDT, CDR2 YNNKEL (reference sequence). V dropped 5 bases and J dropped 6 bases, with 23 bases sitting between them. The length of the CDR3 is 17 residues. CDR3 loop: CASSSRVGVLLGNIQYF. CDR3 in DNA: TGTGCCAGCAGCTCCCGTGTAGGGGTCCTTTTGGGAAACATTCAGTACTTC.

The rearrangement uses TRBV11-2 and TRBJ1-4; TRBD1 matches 7 bases. V shed 2 bases and J 6 bases; nucleotides not matched to a gene: 0. Germline V gene lookup returns CDR1 SGHAT and CDR2 FQNNGV. There are 13 residues in the CDR3. The CDR3 DNA reads as TGTGCCAGCAGCTTAACAGGGGATGAAAAACTGTTTTTT. It encodes CASSLTGDEKLFF.

This clone was detected once. This sequence joins TRBV19 and TRBJ2-1; tentatively, D is TRBD1 or TRBD2 (5 bases each). The CDR3 is 15 amino acids. The germline V gene has CDR1 LNHDA and CDR2 SQIVND (reference sequence). Between the trimmed V and J ends, which lost 2 bases and 3 bases, there was a span of 11 bases. CDR3 region: CASSIWGYLYNEQFF. CDR3 bases: TGTGCCAGTAGTATATGGGGGTACCTCTACAATGAGCAGTTCTTC. The full variable domain, completed using reference TRBV19 and TRBJ2-1, is DGGITQSPKYLFRKEGQNVTLSCEQNLNHDAMYWYRQDPGQGLRLIYYSQIVNDFQKGDIAEGYSVSREKKESFPLTVTSAQKNPTAFYLCASSIWGYLYNEQFFGPGTRLTVL.

The rearrangement uses TRBV6-4 and TRBJ2-2; D is uncertain. CDR1 and CDR2 (germline): MRHNA, SNTAGT. The CDR3 loop spans 13 amino acids. V gave up 8 bases and J gave up 0 bases, with 7 bases separating them. The CDR3 sequence is CASGSPNTGELFF. CDR3 coding DNA: TGTGCCAGCGGCTCCCCGAACACCGGGGAGCTGTTTTTT.

The gene calls are TRBV7-9 and TRBJ2-7; possibly TRBD1 for D (7 bases). The CDR3 has 15 amino acids. Germline CDR1 is SEHNR and CDR2 is FQNEAQ (reference sequence). Between the trimmed V and J ends, which lost 1 base and 6 bases, there was a span of 16 bases. The CDR3: CASSLGQGGWGEQYF. The CDR3 DNA reads TGTGCCAGCAGCTTAGGACAGGGAGGTTGGGGCGAGCAGTACTTC. Drawing the rest from reference TRBV7-9 and TRBJ2-7, the complete variable domain is DTGVSQNPRHKITKRGQNVTFRCDPISEHNRLYWYRQTLGQGPEFLTYFQNEAQLEKSRLLSDRFSAERPKGSFSTLEIQRTEQGDSAMYLCASSLGQGGWGEQYFGPGTRLTVT.

This chain links TRBV18 with TRBJ2-3; TRBD1 aligns across 9 bases. Germline V gene lookup returns CDR1 KGHSH and CDR2 LQKENI. The trim removed 0 bases at V and 3 bases at J, leaving 1 base unmatched. The CDR3 length is 15 residues. CDR3 sequence reads: CASSPPGQGTDTQYF. The CDR3 DNA sequence: TGTGCCAGCTCACCACCGGGACAGGGTACAGATACGCAGTATTTT.

The genes are TRBV9 and TRBJ1-3; D might be TRBD1 (6 bases). Germline V gives CDR1 SGDLS, CDR2 YYNGEE. Trimming took off 2 bases at V and 2 bases at J, with 14 bases between the two ends. The CDR3 length is 16 residues. CDR3 sequence reads: CASSVEQGAAGNTIYF. The CDR3, as DNA: TGTGCCAGCAGCGTTGAACAGGGAGCGGCTGGAAACACCATATATTTT.

The chain joins TRBV6-6 to TRBJ1-2, with a possible D match to TRBD1 (5 bases). The CDR3 covers 16 residues. CDR1 and CDR2 (germline): MNHNY, SVGAGI (reference sequence). The germline V and J ends were trimmed by 0 bases and 0 bases, with 11 bases remaining between them. In DNA form, the CDR3 reads TGTGCCAGCAGTTACTCCTCTCAGGGTGCTAACTATGGCTACACCTTC. This gives the protein CASSYSSQGANYGYTF.

The genes are TRBV2 and TRBJ1-1, with TRBD1 matching over 9 bases. Germline trimming cut 5 bases from V and 2 bases from J; bases unmatched to any gene: 6. Germline V CDR1 and CDR2: SNHLY, FYNNEI. The CDR3 has 15 amino acids. CDR3: CASSPRDRVNTEAFF. The CDR3 nucleotides are TGTGCCAGCAGTCCCAGGGACAGGGTAAACACTGAAGCTTTCTTT.

CDR3 sequence (DNA): TGTGCCAGCTCACCGAGCGTAGGGGCAATGAACACTGAAGCTTTCTTT. Translation: CASSPSVGAMNTEAFF. The chain combines TRBV18 with TRBJ1-1; perhaps TRBD1 as D (5 bases). The CDR3 contains 16 residues. The V and J ends lost 3 bases and 0 bases respectively, with 14 bases between them. The germline CDR1 and CDR2 sequences are KGHSH and LQKENI. Looking up the rest from reference TRBV18 and TRBJ1-1 gives the full variable domain: NAGVMQNPRHLVRRRGQEARLRCSPMKGHSHVYWYRQLPEEGLKFMVYLQKENIIDESGMPKERFSAEFPKEGPSILRIQQVVRGDSAAYFCASSPSVGAMNTEAFFGQGTRLTVV.

The rearrangement uses TRBV5-6 and TRBJ2-7, with D tentatively TRBD1 (8 bases). Germline V gene data show CDR1 as SGHDT and CDR2 as YYEEEE. The CDR3 length is 16 residues. V was clipped by 6 bases and J by 6 bases, with 25 bases between them. CDR3 amino acids: CASKAGTGGGAFEQYF. The CDR3 bases are TGTGCCAGCAAAGCCGGGACAGGTGGGGGGGCATTCGAGCAGTACTTC.

V gene TRBV12-3 or TRBV12-4 combines with J gene TRBJ2-3; weak D call: TRBD2 (6 bases). This CDR3 is built from 12 residues. V lost 8 bases and J 2 bases, leaving 8 bases between the germline ends. The chain's CDR3 is CASRDSTDTQYF. The CDR3 nucleotides read TGTGCCAGCCGGGACTCCACAGATACGCAGTATTTT.

The rearrangement uses TRBV19 and TRBJ2-1; 11 nucleotides align to TRBD2. This CDR3 has 13 amino acids. Looked up from germline, CDR1 is LNHDA and CDR2 is SQIVND (reference sequence). The junction had 3 bases not matched to a gene; V was cut back by 5 bases and J by 9 bases. CDR3 protein: CASSRLAGTEQFF. The DNA of the CDR3 is TGTGCCAGTAGTCGACTAGCGGGGACTGAGCAGTTCTTC. Together with reference TRBV19 and TRBJ2-1, the CDR3 gives the full variable domain: DGGITQSPKYLFRKEGQNVTLSCEQNLNHDAMYWYRQDPGQGLRLIYYSQIVNDFQKGDIAEGYSVSREKKESFPLTVTSAQKNPTAFYLCASSRLAGTEQFFGPGTRLTVL.

V is TRBV11-2 and J is TRBJ1-2, with TRBD1 identical over 10 bases. J gave up 7 bases and V 8 bases, and 22 bases lay outside the gene matches. Germline V gene sequence: CDR1 SGHAT, CDR2 FQNNGV. This CDR3 has 18 amino acids. CDR3 DNA: TGTGCCAGCGCCCTTAATTCAGGAGGGACAGGGGCATCTGGTGGCTACACCTTC. It yields the protein CASALNSGGTGASGGYTF.

J is TRBJ2-3 and V is TRBV5-1, with D maybe TRBD2 (5 bases). There are 15 residues in the CDR3. Looked up from germline, CDR1 is SGHRS and CDR2 is YFSETQ. Between the trimmed V and J ends, which lost 4 bases and 2 bases, there was a span of 14 bases. Here the CDR3 DNA reads TGCGCCAGCAGCCCCACCGGAGGAGACACAGATACGCAGTATTTT. Translated, it gives CASSPTGGDTDTQYF.

The chain couples TRBV19 to TRBJ1-5, with D uncertain. CDR1 and CDR2 (germline): LNHDA, SQIVND (reference sequence). Deletions cut 5 bases from V and 1 base from J, with 15 bases between. The length of the CDR3 is 16 residues. CDR3 protein: CASSSAGGRSNQPQHF. The CDR3 DNA reads TGTGCCAGTAGTTCCGCGGGAGGGCGAAGCAATCAGCCCCAGCATTTT.

This rearrangement joins TRBV28 to TRBJ1-2; 8 bases map to TRBD1. The CDR3 loop spans 14 amino acids. With V trimmed by 5 bases and J by 8 bases, 10 bases remained unmatched. In germline, CDR1 is MDHEN, CDR2 SYDVKM. CDR3 loop: CASSRGQGRIGYTF. The DNA of the CDR3 is TGTGCCAGCAGTAGAGGACAGGGACGTATCGGCTACACCTTC.

This rearrangement joins TRBV2 to TRBJ1-6, with D hard to call. This CDR3 region has 13 residues. Germline values: CDR1 SNHLY, CDR2 FYNNEI. V was cut by 5 bases and J by 10 bases, with 12 bases left in between. In DNA form, the CDR3 reads TGTGCCAGCAGTATAATCAAAAACTCACCCCTCCACTTT. Protein sequence: CASSIIKNSPLHF.

The chain has TRBV19 and TRBJ1-2; no reliable D call. Germline values: CDR1 LNHDA, CDR2 SQIVND (reference sequence). CDR3 length equals 13 residues. The V end was cut by 5 bases, the J end by 4 bases, with 11 bases between. CDR3 sequence reads: CASSSFLGYGYTF. In DNA, the CDR3 is TGTGCCAGTAGTTCGTTTCTGGGCTATGGCTACACCTTC. The full variable domain, rest sourced from reference TRBV19 and TRBJ1-2, is DGGITQSPKYLFRKEGQNVTLSCEQNLNHDAMYWYRQDPGQGLRLIYYSQIVNDFQKGDIAEGYSVSREKKESFPLTVTSAQKNPTAFYLCASSSFLGYGYTFGSGTRLTVV.